One sample yielded the 32 T cell receptor beta chains listed below, sequenced in a study of blood T cell repertoires in COVID-19. Profiled with immunoSEQ multiplex PCR; TCRdb holds only in-frame clones, not every one. In the table there are a few hundred thousand clones, roughly nine tenths of which are singletons. The sample consisted of PBMCs or T cells enriched from blood (not recorded which). These receptors were taken from a woman aged 50 to 65 who had recovered from COVID-19.

The rearrangement uses TRBV6-2 or TRBV6-3 and TRBJ1-6, with D maybe TRBD1 (6 bases). CDR1 and CDR2 from the germline V gene are MNHEY and SVGEGT. V shed 2 bases and J shed 4 bases, with 9 bases lying between them. This CDR3 spans 15 amino acids. The CDR3 DNA follows: TGTGCCAGCAGTTACCTCCAGGGGTATAATTCACCCCTCCACTTT. Residues: CASSYLQGYNSPLHF.

Points on this clone: Because it lacks the conserved phenylalanine or tryptophan at the end, this CDR3 is likely a read error. Because the CDR3's place on the DNA is in doubt, the DNA is left out and the CDR3 is given as listed by TCRdb. The V gene is TRBV21-1, the J gene TRBJ1-4; the DNA was not compared with TRBD1, the D call given in the table. TRBV21-1 is labeled a pseudogene. The CDR3 has 11 residues if both end residues are counted. This chain's CDR3 is CASSKGRQGLI.

J is TRBJ1-2 and V is TRBV5-5; TRBD1 agrees at 8 bases. Germline V CDR1 and CDR2: SGHKS, YYEKEE (reference sequence). V dropped 4 bases and J dropped 4; count of bases not matched to a gene: 9. The CDR3 is 15 residues long. The CDR3 is CASSPGQGRIYGYTF. The CDR3 DNA reads as TGTGCCAGCAGCCCTGGACAGGGAAGGATCTATGGCTACACCTTC.

This chain joins TRBV9 and TRBJ1-6, with TRBD1 matching over 11 bases. CDR1 is SGDLS and CDR2 is YYNGEE in the germline V gene. After removal of 4 bases from V and 14 bases from J, the junction contained 11 bases not matched to a gene. This CDR3 has 15 amino acids. The CDR3 loop reads CASSTGTGGSIALHF. CDR3 DNA: TGTGCCAGCAGCACAGGGACAGGGGGTTCTATCGCCCTCCACTTT. The complete variable domain, with remaining parts taken from reference TRBV9 and TRBJ1-6, reads DSGVTQTPKHLITATGQRVTLRCSPRSGDLSVYWYQQSLDQGLQFLIQYYNGEERAKGNILERFSAQQFPDLHSELNLSSLELGDSALYFCASSTGTGGSIALHFGNGTRLTVT.

V usage is TRBV10-3 and J usage is TRBJ1-6, with 10 nucleotides matching TRBD1. The germline CDR1 and CDR2 sequences are ENHRY and SYGVKD. After removal of 3 bases from V and 9 bases from J, the junction contained 5 bases not matched to a gene. The CDR3 runs to 15 residues. The CDR3 DNA sequence: TGTGCCATCAGTGATGGAGGGACAGGGGTTTCACCCCTCCACTTT. It codes for CAISDGGTGVSPLHF.

This clone was counted a single time. V gene TRBV5-4 combines with J gene TRBJ1-4; TRBD1 matches at 7 bases. The CDR3 runs 18 residues. After removal of 3 bases from V and 0 bases from J, the junction contained 11 bases not matched to a gene. Germline assignment: CDR1 SGHNT and CDR2 YYREEE (reference sequence). CDR3 in amino acids: CASSYQTGILATNEKLFF. The CDR3 DNA reads as TGTGCCAGCAGCTACCAGACAGGGATTCTTGCAACTAATGAAAAACTGTTTTTT.

The chain couples TRBV28 to TRBJ1-1; the match to TRBD1 covers 7 bases. The germline gives CDR1 MDHEN, CDR2 SYDVKM. V shed 8 bases and J 6 bases; nucleotides not matched to a gene: 6. CDR3 length: 12 amino acids. Written as DNA, the CDR3 is TGTGCCAGCCGGGAGGGGGCGGCTGAAGCTTTCTTT. Protein sequence: CASREGAAEAFF.

This chain connects TRBV27 to TRBJ2-3; 10 bases map to TRBD2. Germline loops: CDR1 MNHEY, CDR2 SMNVEV (reference sequence). V dropped 3 bases and J dropped 5; count of bases not matched to a gene: 5. CDR3 size: 15 residues. The CDR3 protein is CASSFLAGVVDTQYF. CDR3 in DNA: TGTGCCAGCAGTTTCCTAGCGGGAGTTGTAGATACGCAGTATTTT.

Concerning this clone itself: This sample includes further DNA sequences coding for the same CDR3. V and J are TRBV18 and TRBJ1-1; no clear D. The CDR3 extends over 15 amino acids. Germline V gene sequence: CDR1 KGHSH, CDR2 LQKENI. Trimming removed 3 bases from V and 0 bases from J, with 11 bases in between. The CDR3 is CASSPPGRLNTEAFF. CDR3 DNA sequence: TGTGCCAGCTCACCCCCAGGCAGATTGAACACTGAAGCTTTCTTT.

The chain employs TRBV7-2 and TRBJ2-1; D is uncertain. CDR1 SGHTA and CDR2 FQGNSA come from the germline V gene. The CDR3 loop spans 15 amino acids. Trimming stripped 1 base from V and 3 bases from J, with 10 bases between. This CDR3 reads CASSLDKAYYNEQFF. The CDR3 nucleotides are TGTGCCAGCAGCTTAGATAAAGCTTACTACAATGAGCAGTTCTTC.

The chain employs TRBV12-3 or TRBV12-4 and TRBJ2-1; 10 positions match TRBD2. The ends lost 8 bases at V and 9 bases at J; junction bases unmatched: 7. CDR3 length: 13 amino acids. CDR3 protein: CASVTSGKGEQFF. The CDR3 bases are TGTGCCAGCGTCACTAGCGGGAAGGGTGAGCAGTTCTTC.

The V call is TRBV29-1, the J call TRBJ2-1; 13 bases map to TRBD2. J was trimmed by 5 bases and V by 6 bases; bases with no gene match: 4. Looked up from germline, CDR1 is SQVTM and CDR2 is ANQGSEA. The length of the CDR3 is 14 residues. Here the CDR3 reads CSVETSGRHNEQFF. CDR3 DNA: TGCAGCGTGGAGACTAGCGGGAGGCACAATGAGCAGTTCTTC.

This rearrangement joins TRBV2 to TRBJ2-1; D is undetermined. CDR3 length: 16 residues. Germline CDR1 reads SNHLY; CDR2 reads FYNNEI. V was trimmed by 4 bases and J by 3 bases, leaving 16 bases between them. CDR3 protein: CASSGQGVSGYNEQFF. The CDR3 bases are TGTGCCAGCAGTGGCCAAGGAGTCTCTGGCTACAATGAGCAGTTCTTC.

V is TRBV7-3 and J is TRBJ2-3; TRBD2 might be the D (6 bases). Trimming took off 5 bases at V and 0 bases at J, with 21 bases between the two ends. CDR3 length: 18 residues. CDR1 is SGHTA and CDR2 is FQGTGA in the germline V gene. The CDR3 DNA reads as TGTGCCAGCAGCCCCCAGGTCCGGGGACTCCCTAGCACAGATACGCAGTATTTT. Residues: CASSPQVRGLPSTDTQYF.

The rearrangement uses TRBV5-1 and TRBJ2-1; 10 bases line up with TRBD2. The CDR3 runs 17 residues. Trimming at V came to 4 bases and at J to 2 bases, leaving 9 bases not matched to a gene. Germline V CDR1 and CDR2: SGHRS, YFSETQ. This CDR3 reads CASSPGTLAGTYNEQFF. CDR3 bases: TGCGCCAGCAGCCCGGGCACACTAGCGGGAACCTACAATGAGCAGTTCTTC.

The chain joins TRBV28 to TRBJ1-2; TRBD1 matches 10 bases. This CDR3 region has 13 residues. Trimming took 10 bases from V and 6 from J; bases not matched to a gene: 8. CDR1 MDHEN and CDR2 SYDVKM come from the germline V gene. CDR3 DNA sequence: TGTGCCACCGAAAGACAGGGGGCGAATGGCTACACCTTC. This encodes CATERQGANGYTF.

The rearrangement joins TRBV27 to TRBJ1-2; 7 bases map to TRBD1. Germline CDR1 is MNHEY and CDR2 is SMNVEV (reference sequence). The CDR3 covers 13 residues. V lost 3 bases to trimming and J lost 4 bases; unmatched junction nucleotides: 2. CDR3 protein: CASSFRGLYGYTF. CDR3 sequence (DNA): TGTGCCAGCAGTTTTAGGGGGCTCTATGGCTACACCTTC.

The rearrangement joins TRBV9 to TRBJ2-1, with a weak D call TRBD1 (5 bases). Deletions cut 0 bases from V and 9 bases from J, with 16 bases between. The germline V gene encodes CDR1 SGDLS and CDR2 YYNGEE. The CDR3 consists of 15 residues. The CDR3 DNA sequence: TGTGCCAGCAGCGTAGGGGCCGGAGTGGGGCCTGAGCAGTTCTTC. Protein sequence: CASSVGAGVGPEQFF.

The chain is built from TRBV3-1 (or the pseudogene TRBV3-2) and TRBJ2-6; 7 bases map to TRBD1. After removal of 4 bases from V and 0 bases from J, the junction contained 9 bases not matched to a gene. Looked up from germline, CDR1 is LGHDT and CDR2 is YNNKEL (reference sequence). This CDR3 has 18 residues. The CDR3 is CASSPRQGLSSGANVLTF. The CDR3 bases are TGTGCCAGCAGCCCCCGACAGGGATTAAGCTCTGGGGCCAACGTCCTGACTTTC.

This clone was detected only once. V usage is TRBV30 and J usage is TRBJ1-1; TRBD1 is a possible D gene (6 bases). The germline V and J ends were trimmed by 4 bases and 0 bases, with 15 bases remaining between them. The CDR3 consists of 15 residues. CDR1 and CDR2 from the germline V gene are GTSNPN and SVGIG (reference sequence). The chain's CDR3 is CAWIPADRMNTEAFF. DNA for the CDR3: TGTGCCTGGATCCCCGCGGACAGAATGAACACTGAAGCTTTCTTT.

This clone is a singleton in its sample. V and J are TRBV19 and TRBJ1-3, with 10 bases that match TRBD1. Germline V gives CDR1 LNHDA, CDR2 SQIVND (reference sequence). Trimming removed 5 bases from V and 3 bases from J; junction bases left unmatched: 10. This CDR3 spans 17 amino acids. CDR3 region: CASSEPGTGEIGNTIYF. CDR3 DNA: TGTGCCAGTAGTGAACCCGGGACAGGGGAGATTGGAAACACCATATATTTT.

The rearrangement links TRBV5-1 to TRBJ1-1; D might be TRBD1 (6 bases). Germline CDR1 reads SGHRS; CDR2 reads YFSETQ. This CDR3 spans 15 amino acids. V was shortened by 4 bases and J by 1 base, with 14 bases between the two germline ends. The CDR3 DNA is TGCGCCAGCAGCGATATGGGACATCCGAACACTGAAGCTTTCTTT. Its translation is CASSDMGHPNTEAFF.

The chain recombines TRBV7-2 with TRBJ1-4; 8 bases fit TRBD1. The CDR3 extends over 16 amino acids. V lost 4 bases to trimming and J lost 6 bases; unmatched junction nucleotides: 10. Germline V lookup: CDR1 SGHTA, CDR2 FQGNSA. The CDR3, as DNA: TGTGCCAGCAGCTCCCCAGGACAGGGTGGTTATGAAAAACTGTTTTTT. This codes for CASSSPGQGGYEKLFF.

The chain uses TRBV6-6 and TRBJ1-4; D call uncertain. Germline V lookup: CDR1 MNHNY, CDR2 SVGAGI (reference sequence). Trimming stripped 0 bases from V and 7 bases from J, with 12 bases between. This CDR3 contains 15 residues. The CDR3 is CASSYSRGFGEKLFF. The CDR3 DNA reads TGTGCCAGCAGTTACTCGAGAGGGTTTGGTGAAAAACTGTTTTTT.

This clone has more than one count but fewer than ten. V is TRBV7-9 and J is TRBJ1-5; the match to TRBD1 covers 9 bases. CDR3 length: 16 residues. CDR1 SEHNR and CDR2 FQNEAQ come from the germline V gene (reference sequence). Losses at the gene ends were 5 bases for V and 1 base for J; bases not matched to a gene: 6. CDR3 DNA: TGTGCCAGCAGCCCATACGACAGGGGGAGCAATCAGCCCCAGCATTTT. Translation: CASSPYDRGSNQPQHF.

CDR3 sequence reads: CASSLAEGTGTYEQYF. The CDR3 nucleotides read TGTGCCAGCAGCTTAGCCGAAGGGACAGGAACCTACGAGCAGTACTTC. The chain is built from TRBV7-2 and TRBJ2-7; 8 bases agree with TRBD1. Looked up from germline, CDR1 is SGHTA and CDR2 is FQGNSA. V lost 0 bases to trimming and J lost 2 bases; unmatched junction nucleotides: 6. The CDR3 covers 16 residues.

The chain has TRBV30 and TRBJ1-2; perhaps TRBD1 as D (5 bases). This CDR3 contains 12 residues. Trimming took 3 bases from V and 11 from J, leaving 16 bases between them. Germline V gives CDR1 GTSNPN, CDR2 SVGIG (reference sequence). DNA for the CDR3: TGTGCCTGGAGCCGTGGGGGGACGTGGTACACCTTC. It is translated as CAWSRGGTWYTF.

V gene TRBV7-9 combines with J gene TRBJ1-1, with no clear D. Between the trimmed V and J ends, which lost 5 bases and 0 bases, there was a span of 10 bases. CDR3 length equals 14 residues. Germline values: CDR1 SEHNR, CDR2 FQNEAQ (reference sequence). The CDR3: CASSPTSVNTEAFF. As DNA, the CDR3 is TGTGCCAGCAGCCCTACCTCGGTGAACACTGAAGCTTTCTTT.

Comments on this clone: The junction departs from the called germline gene at one end, perhaps through a read error. CDR3 sequence (DNA): TGCGCCGGCAGCGAACAGGGATACACCATATATTTT. Amino acid sequence: CAGSEQGYTIYF. The V gene is TRBV5-1, the J gene TRBJ1-3; TRBD1 might be the D (6 bases). The CDR3 spans 12 residues. The germline CDR1 and CDR2 sequences are SGHRS and YFSETQ.

This chain connects TRBV7-2 to TRBJ2-5; 15 bases map to TRBD2. Looked up from germline, CDR1 is SGHTA and CDR2 is FQGNSA. The CDR3 is made up of 16 amino acids. With V trimmed by 5 bases and J by 5 bases, 6 bases remained unmatched. CDR3: CASSPGLAGGAETQYF. As DNA, the CDR3 is TGTGCCAGCAGCCCCGGACTAGCGGGAGGGGCGGAGACCCAGTACTTC.

The genes are TRBV19 and TRBJ2-7; 10 positions agree with TRBD2. This CDR3 region has 15 residues. Germline CDR1 and CDR2: LNHDA and SQIVND (reference sequence). The trim removed 3 bases at V and 3 bases at J, leaving 5 bases unmatched. CDR3 DNA sequence: TGTGCCAGTAGTATGGACGGACTAGCGGACTACGAGCAGTACTTC. Residues: CASSMDGLADYEQYF.

The J gene is TRBJ2-2, the V gene TRBV19; D may be TRBD2 (6 bases). The CDR3 sequence is 13 residues long. V was trimmed by 5 bases and J by 4 bases, leaving 8 bases between them. From germline, CDR1 is LNHDA and CDR2 SQIVND (reference sequence). CDR3 in amino acids: CASSYGSTGELFF. CDR3 DNA: TGTGCCAGTAGTTACGGGAGCACCGGGGAGCTGTTTTTT.